This is a list of T cell receptor beta chains from one sample in a study of long-term antiretroviral therapy in people with HIV. Assay: immunoSEQ multiplex PCR; the TCRdb copy retains only in-frame clones and omits some. The sample lists over 15,000 clones, around 80% occurring once. The sequencing used unsorted PBMCs, collected 0.1 years before starting antiretroviral therapy. The receptors stem from a man younger than 35 with HIV. Each CDR3 is given with its conserved first and last residue. The D gene is left open where the match is weak. Clone size is given for some rows only: seen once, a few or many times, or a class if the clone is expanded.

TRBD2	once	16	TRBV9	TRBJ2-3	TGTGCCAGCAGCGTACAAAGCGGGAGTACGACAGATACGCAGTATTTT	CASSVQSGSTTDTQYF
.	once	17	TRBV4-1	TRBJ1-3	TGCGCCAGCAGCCCGACGCGGGTAGGATCACCTGGAAACACCATATATTTT	CASSPTRVGSPGNTIYF
TRBD1	.	14	TRBV28	TRBJ1-5	TGTGCCAGCAGTTGGGACAGAAGCAATCAGCCCCAGCATTTT	CASSWDRSNQPQHF
.	.	14	TRBV28	TRBJ2-1	TGTGCCAGCAGTTTCCCAGGCGGGAACAATGAGCAGTTCTTC	CASSFPGGNNEQFF
.	.	13	TRBV9	TRBJ1-6	TGTGCCAGCGGGATCTCCTATAATTCACCCCTCCACTTT	CASGISYNSPLHF
.	.	15	TRBV9	TRBJ1-1	TGTGCCAGCAGCGTCGTGTCGGTCCCTAACACTGAAGCTTTCTTT	CASSVVSVPNTEAFF
.	once	16	TRBV4-3	TRBJ1-5	TGCGCCAGCAGCCAAGTCGTTGGACAGCCTAATCAGCCCCAGCATTTT	CASSQVVGQPNQPQHF
.	once	17	TRBV9	TRBJ1-3	TGTGCCAGCAGCCCCAGTATACGGGAGGGAGCTGGAAACACCATATATTTT	CASSPSIREGAGNTIYF
TRBD1	.	15	TRBV30	TRBJ1-2	TGTGCCTGCCAAACAGGGGTATTAGCTAACTATGGCTACACCTTC	CACQTGVLANYGYTF
TRBD1	.	15	TRBV5-1	TRBJ2-5	TGCGCCAGCAGCTACCAGACAGGGGTCCAAGAGACCCAGTACTTC	CASSYQTGVQETQYF
.	few	15	TRBV14	TRBJ1-3	TGTGCCAGCAGCCAAGATCCGGGCAGGCGAAACACCATATATTTT	CASSQDPGRRNTIYF
.	.	14	TRBV28	TRBJ2-1	TGTGCCAGCAGTTTTTCTGGGGGGTACAATGAGCAGTTCTTC	CASSFSGGYNEQFF
.	.	15	TRBV18	TRBJ2-7	TGTGCCAGCTCACCCGGGACAAAGAAGTACTCCGAGCAGTACTTC	CASSPGTKKYSEQYF
.	.	16	TRBV10-3	TRBJ1-3	TGTGCCATCAGTGACTCCGGACGGGACTCTGGAAACACCATATATTTT	CAISDSGRDSGNTIYF
TRBD1	.	16	TRBV7-3	TRBJ2-2	TGTGCCAGCAGCTTAAGCAGGGGGCAGACCCGTGAGGAGCTGTTTTTT	CASSLSRGQTREELFF
.	.	15	TRBV19	TRBJ1-5	TGTGCCAGTAGTATAGATCTTGGGGGGAATCAGCCCCAGCATTTT	CASSIDLGGNQPQHF
TRBD1	.	15	TRBV11-3	TRBJ2-1	TGTGCCAGCAGTACAGGACAGGGGGTAATGGAGAAGCAGTTCTTC	CASSTGQGVMEKQFF
.	.	15	TRBV15	TRBJ2-3	TGTGCCACCAGCAGAGATGCTACTACCACAGATACGCAGTATTTT	CATSRDATTTDTQYF
TRBD2	.	14	TRBV7-9	TRBJ2-1	TGTGCCAGCAGCTCCGGGACCGGGGGGGGTGAGCAGTTCTTC	CASSSGTGGGEQFF
.	.	15	TRBV21-1	TRBJ2-1	TGTGCCAGCAGCTCAGGTTTTACAGGGCAAAGTGAGCAGTTCTTC	CASSSGFTGQSEQFF
.	.	18	TRBV6-1	TRBJ2-1	TGTGCCAGCAGTGAAAATTTGTACCCCCGGTATGATAGGGGTGAGCAGTTCTTC	CASSENLYPRYDRGEQFF
.	.	17	TRBV4-2	TRBJ1-5	TGTGCCAGCAGCCAGACATCTCGGGGAAATAGCAATCAGCCCCAGCATTTT	CASSQTSRGNSNQPQHF
.	.	15	TRBV7-6	TRBJ2-3	TGTGCCAGCAGTTACATTAGAGCGTCCACAGATACGCAGTATTTT	CASSYIRASTDTQYF
TRBD2	.	16	TRBV6-1	TRBJ2-1	TGTGCCAGCAGTGATTCAGAGCGGGGGGGCAGCAATGAGCAGTTCTTC	CASSDSERGGSNEQFF
.	.	15	TRBV7-2	TRBJ1-6	TGTGCCAGCAGCCCCGCGCGGGAGGGCGCTTCACCCCTCCACTTT	CASSPAREGASPLHF
.	.	16	TRBV4-3	TRBJ2-1	TGCGCCAGCAGCCAAGAAGGAGGGATTACCTACAATGAGCAGTTCTTC	CASSQEGGITYNEQFF
.	.	11	TRBV7-2	TRBJ2-2	TGTGCCAGCAGCCCCACCGGGGAGCTGTTTTTT	CASSPTGELFF
.	.	13	TRBV28	TRBJ1-2	TGTACCAGCAGTTTGGGTCAGAACTATGGCTACACCTTC	CTSSLGQNYGYTF
TRBD1	.	15	TRBV5-1	TRBJ1-6	TGCGCCAGCAGCCAGAGACAGGGGACGAATTCACCCCTCCACTTT	CASSQRQGTNSPLHF
.	.	12	TRBV5-6	TRBJ2-7	TGTGCCAGCAGCTCACGACTCGGAGAGCAGTACTTC	CASSSRLGEQYF
TRBD2	.	14	TRBV15	TRBJ2-1	TGTGCCACCAGCGGTAGCGGGAGGGCGGATGAGCAGTTCTTC	CATSGSGRADEQFF
TRBD1	.	15	TRBV28	TRBJ1-2	TGTGCCAGCAGTGCATCCGGGACAGGGGCTCAAGGCTACACCTTC	CASSASGTGAQGYTF
.	.	17	TRBV28	TRBJ1-5	TGTGCCAGCAGTTGGAGGTTTGAGGGATTGAGCAATCAGCCCCAGCATTTT	CASSWRFEGLSNQPQHF
.	few	12	TRBV7-9	TRBJ1-2	TGTGCCAGCAGCTTATCAGACTATGGCTACACCTTC	CASSLSDYGYTF
.	.	15	TRBV7-9	TRBJ2-5	TGTGCCAGCAGCTTAGAACTGGGGCTCGGCGAGACCCAGTACTTC	CASSLELGLGETQYF
.	.	13	TRBV6-5	TRBJ2-7	TGTGCCAGCAGTAAGCGGGTGGGGGACGAGCAGTACTTC	CASSKRVGDEQYF
.	.	14	TRBV28	TRBJ2-7	TGTGCCAGCAGCCTAGCTAGTTTGATCCACGAGCAGTACTTC	CASSLASLIHEQYF
TRBD1	few	14	TRBV2	TRBJ2-2	TGTGCCAGCAGGAACAGGGGAAACACCGGGGAGCTGTTTTTT	CASRNRGNTGELFF
TRBD2	.	12	TRBV28	TRBJ2-1	TGTGCCAGCAGCGCCTCACTAGCGGGAGGGTTCTTC	CASSASLAGGFF
TRBD1	.	14	TRBV11-1	TRBJ1-4	TGTGCCAGCAGCCGGGACAGTGGCAATGAAAAACTGTTTTTT	CASSRDSGNEKLFF
.	.	14	TRBV7-2	TRBJ2-1	TGTGCCAGCAGCTTCGGACCCTATGGCAATGAGCAGTTCTTC	CASSFGPYGNEQFF
.	once	15	TRBV4-2	TRBJ2-7	TGTGCCAGCAGCCGAGAATACGGGGGTCTCTACGAGCAGTACTTC	CASSREYGGLYEQYF
TRBD2	.	13	TRBV27	TRBJ2-7	TGTGCCAGCAGCCTTGCGGGAGGGAATGAGCAGTACTTC	CASSLAGGNEQYF
.	.	13	TRBV6-5	TRBJ1-6	TGTGCCAGCAGTTCGGTGGTTAATTCACCCCTCCACTTT	CASSSVVNSPLHF
TRBD1	.	16	TRBV5-6	TRBJ2-5	TGTGCCAGCAACCTTCTAGGCGGACAGGGGAAAGAGACCCAGTACTTC	CASNLLGGQGKETQYF
.	once	15	TRBV4-3	TRBJ2-1	TGCGCCAGCAGCCAAGGTGGTAGCTCCTACAATGAGCAGTTCTTC	CASSQGGSSYNEQFF
.	.	15	TRBV11-2	TRBJ2-7	TGTGCCAGCAGCTTAGTCCCTAGCTACTACTACGAGCAGTACTTC	CASSLVPSYYYEQYF
.	.	14	TRBV9	TRBJ1-3	TGTGCCAGCAGCCCGGGCCCCTCTGGAAACACCATATATTTT	CASSPGPSGNTIYF
.	.	16	TRBV5-1	TRBJ2-4	TGCGCCAGCAGCTTGCAGCCCAGGGGAGCCAAAAACATTCAGTACTTC	CASSLQPRGAKNIQYF
TRBD1	.	14	TRBV18	TRBJ2-7	TGTGCCAGCTCGGCCTCAGGGGGTTCCTACGAGCAGTACTTC	CASSASGGSYEQYF
.	.	13	TRBV6-6	TRBJ2-5	TGTGCCAGCAATACAGGAGCAGTGGAGACCCAGTACTTC	CASNTGAVETQYF
.	.	14	TRBV28	TRBJ1-1	TGTGCCAGCAGTTCTTTCACGGGGGTCGCTGAAGCTTTCTTT	CASSSFTGVAEAFF